These 6 T cell receptor beta chains originate from one sample sequenced in a study of CD8 T cells in ankylosing spondylitis. TCRdb ran MiXCR on the 5' RACE reads and lists one entry per CDR3 protein. Among some 270,000 distinct CDR3 sequences listed, about 20% were seen once. Sample: blood, either unsorted or a sorted T cell fraction (not recorded which). These receptors all stem from a male donor with ankylosing spondylitis or in good health (not recorded which).

This clonotype was observed a handful of times. The chain combines TRBV27 with TRBJ2-7; 10 bases match TRBD2. Germline CDR1 is MNHEY and CDR2 is SMNVEV (reference sequence). V lost 7 bases, J lost 4 bases, and 4 bases stayed unmatched. The CDR3 extends over 13 amino acids. CDR3 protein: CASTPSGRYEQYF. CDR3 coding DNA: TGTGCCAGCACGCCTAGCGGGAGATACGAGCAGTACTTC.

In this sample, this clonotype turned up many times. The rearrangement joins TRBV12-3 or TRBV12-4 to TRBJ1-1; D ambiguous. The germline V and J ends were trimmed by 3 bases and 2 bases, with 1 base remaining between them. This CDR3 has 11 amino acids. CDR3 residues: CASSFNTEAFF. As DNA, the CDR3 is TGTGCCAGCAGTTTTAACACTGAAGCTTTCTTT.

This clonotype was detected only a few times. V and J are TRBV10-2 and TRBJ2-3; possible D gene TRBD2, 7 bases. The V gene's germline CDR1 is WSHSY and CDR2 SAAADI. The V end was cut by 3 bases, the J end by 0 bases, with 10 bases between. The CDR3 runs 15 residues. DNA of the CDR3: TGCGCCAGCAGTGACGCGGGGGCTAGCACAGATACGCAGTATTTT. Encoded protein: CASSDAGASTDTQYF.

The chain recombines TRBV6-1 with TRBJ2-2; 7 nucleotides align to TRBD1. CDR3 size: 14 residues. Germline CDR1 is MNHNS and CDR2 is SASEGT. Trimming took 6 bases from V and 5 from J; bases not matched to a gene: 6. The chain's CDR3 is CASSMTGSTGELFF. DNA of the CDR3: TGTGCCAGCAGCATGACAGGGTCGACCGGGGAGCTGTTTTTT.

This chain joins TRBV4-3 and TRBJ2-7; D unclear. Trimming stripped 0 bases from V and 3 bases from J, with 9 bases between. CDR3 size: 14 residues. Germline assignment: CDR1 LGHNA and CDR2 YSLEER. CDR3 DNA: TGCGCCAGCAGCCAAGATCGATCGGGCTACGAGCAGTACTTC. It is translated as CASSQDRSGYEQYF.

This clonotype has only a few counts. The chain couples TRBV15 to TRBJ2-1; 11 bases are a match to TRBD2. The CDR3 loop spans 19 amino acids. CDR1 is LNHNV and CDR2 is YYDKDF in the germline V gene (reference sequence). V shed 0 bases, J shed 0 bases, and the junction held 7 bases outside the gene matches. For the CDR3, the DNA is TGTGCCACCAGCAGAGATGTACTAGCGGGAGACGACTCCTACAATGAGCAGTTCTTC. Encoded protein: CATSRDVLAGDDSYNEQFF.